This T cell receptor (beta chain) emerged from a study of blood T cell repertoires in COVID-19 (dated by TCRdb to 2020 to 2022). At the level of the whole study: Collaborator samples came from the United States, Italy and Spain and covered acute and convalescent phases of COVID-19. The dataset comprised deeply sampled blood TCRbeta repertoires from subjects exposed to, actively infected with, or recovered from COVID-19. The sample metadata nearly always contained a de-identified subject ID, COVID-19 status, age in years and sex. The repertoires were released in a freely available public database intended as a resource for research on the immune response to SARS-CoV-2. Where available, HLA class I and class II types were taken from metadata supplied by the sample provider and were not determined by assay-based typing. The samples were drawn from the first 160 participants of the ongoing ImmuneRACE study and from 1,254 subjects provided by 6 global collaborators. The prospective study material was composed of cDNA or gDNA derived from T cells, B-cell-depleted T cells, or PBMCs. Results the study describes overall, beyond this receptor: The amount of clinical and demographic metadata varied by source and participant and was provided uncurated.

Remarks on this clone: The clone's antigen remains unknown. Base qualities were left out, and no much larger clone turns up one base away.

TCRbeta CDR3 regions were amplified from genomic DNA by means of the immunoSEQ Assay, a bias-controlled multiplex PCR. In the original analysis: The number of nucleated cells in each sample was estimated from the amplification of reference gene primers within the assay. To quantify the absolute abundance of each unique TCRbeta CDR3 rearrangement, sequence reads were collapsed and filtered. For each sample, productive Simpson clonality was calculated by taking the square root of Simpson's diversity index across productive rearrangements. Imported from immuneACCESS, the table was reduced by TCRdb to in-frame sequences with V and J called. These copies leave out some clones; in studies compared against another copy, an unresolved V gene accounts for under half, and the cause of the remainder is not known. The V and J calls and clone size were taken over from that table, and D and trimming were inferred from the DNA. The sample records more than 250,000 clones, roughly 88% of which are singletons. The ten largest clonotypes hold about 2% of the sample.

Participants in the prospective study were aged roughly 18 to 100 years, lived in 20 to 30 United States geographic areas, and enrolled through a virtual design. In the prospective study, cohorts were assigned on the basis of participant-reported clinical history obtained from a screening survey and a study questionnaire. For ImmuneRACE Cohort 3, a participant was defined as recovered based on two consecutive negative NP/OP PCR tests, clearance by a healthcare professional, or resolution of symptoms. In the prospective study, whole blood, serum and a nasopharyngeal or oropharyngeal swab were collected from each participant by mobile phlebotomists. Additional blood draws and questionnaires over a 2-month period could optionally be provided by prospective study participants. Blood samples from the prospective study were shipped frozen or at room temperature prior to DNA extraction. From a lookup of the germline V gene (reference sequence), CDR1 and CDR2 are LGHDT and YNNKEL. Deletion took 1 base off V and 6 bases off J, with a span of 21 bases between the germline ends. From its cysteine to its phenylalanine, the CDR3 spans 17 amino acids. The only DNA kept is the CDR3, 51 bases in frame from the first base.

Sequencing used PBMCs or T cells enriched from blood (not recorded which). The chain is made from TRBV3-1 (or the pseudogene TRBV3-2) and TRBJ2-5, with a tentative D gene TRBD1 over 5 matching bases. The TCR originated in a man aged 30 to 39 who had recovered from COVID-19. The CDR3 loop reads CASSQGAPGLKVQTQYF. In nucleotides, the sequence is TGTGCCAGCAGCCAAGGAGCCCCAGGGCTGAAAGTTCAGACCCAGTACTTC.